Each of the 16 T cell receptor beta chains below was sequenced from the same sample in a study of cytomegalovirus exposure and HLA in healthy donors. Vbeta (60) and Jbeta (13) primers were used in the PCR. Repertoires were generated with immunoSEQ multiplex PCR, while TCRdb's copy carries only in-frame clones and drops some. This table holds about 140,000 clones, 77% found once. Material for sequencing was PBMCs. Receptors were obtained from a woman aged 45-59 years in good health and CMV-seronegative.

The gene calls are TRBV5-6 and TRBJ2-5; a possible D gene is TRBD2 (5 bases). Germline V gene data show CDR1 as SGHDT and CDR2 as YYEEEE. V lost 0 bases to trimming and J lost 5 bases, with 11 bases between them. The CDR3 extends over 14 amino acids. CDR3 bases: TGTGCCAGCAGCTTGGTAGCGTCAGTTGAGACCCAGTACTTC. It yields the protein CASSLVASVETQYF. The variable domain in full, completed from reference TRBV5-6 and TRBJ2-5, reads DAGVTQSPTHLIKTRGQQVTLRCSPKSGHDTVSWYQQALGQGPQFIFQYYEEEERQRGNFPDRFSGHQFPNYSSELNVNALLLGDSALYLCASSLVASVETQYFGPGTRLLVL.

The J gene is TRBJ2-7, the V gene TRBV29-1; the D gene is possibly TRBD2 (5 bases). Germline CDR1 reads SQVTM; CDR2 reads ANQGSEA. The CDR3 covers 13 residues. The V end lost 6 bases, the J end lost 1 base, and 13 bases lay between the germline ends. In nucleotides, the CDR3 is TGCAGCGTCTTAAGGACTGGGTCCTACGAGCAGTACTTC. This translates into CSVLRTGSYEQYF.

The J gene is TRBJ1-2, the V gene TRBV19; 7 bases match TRBD1. The CDR3 totals 13 residues. With 4 bases clipped from V and 8 bases from J, the junction kept 7 bases outside the gene matches. The germline V gene encodes CDR1 LNHDA and CDR2 SQIVND (reference sequence). CDR3 sequence: CASSTGQASGYTF. DNA of the CDR3: TGTGCCAGTAGTACCGGACAGGCCTCCGGCTACACCTTC.

The CDR3 DNA follows: TGTGCCAGCAGTTACCAGCGGGGCTTCGGGGATGAGCAGTTCTTC. Its protein is CASSYQRGFGDEQFF. The gene calls are TRBV6-6 and TRBJ2-1; TRBD2 agrees at 7 bases. The CDR3 covers 15 residues. The junction had 9 bases not matched to a gene; V was cut back by 2 bases and J by 8 bases. Germline lookup yields CDR1 MNHNY and CDR2 SVGAGI (reference sequence).

This chain joins TRBV7-9 and TRBJ2-1; D is perhaps TRBD2 (5 bases). The CDR3 is made up of 17 amino acids. Germline CDR1 SEHNR, CDR2 FQNEAQ (reference sequence). V was shortened by 5 bases and J by 4 bases, with 21 bases between the two germline ends. The CDR3 nucleotides read TGTGCCAGCAGCCCCCCGGGGAGTTCCGCCGGATACAATGAGCAGTTCTTC. It is translated as CASSPPGSSAGYNEQFF.

The chain carries TRBV30 and TRBJ1-5; D unclear. The CDR3 consists of 13 residues. CDR1 and CDR2 (germline): GTSNPN, SVGIG (reference sequence). The ends were cut back, 3 bases at V and 4 bases at J, with 10 bases in the middle. The CDR3 DNA sequence: TGTGCCTGGAGACGGGGTGGGAATCAGCCCCAGCATTTT. Its protein product is CAWRRGGNQPQHF.

V usage is TRBV19 and J usage is TRBJ1-1; 7 bases line up with TRBD1. V dropped 6 bases and J dropped 0; count of bases not matched to a gene: 4. Germline CDR1 is LNHDA and CDR2 is SQIVND (reference sequence). The CDR3 is made up of 14 amino acids. The CDR3 DNA is TGTGCCAGTAGCTTACAGGGGTTGAACACTGAAGCTTTCTTT. As protein: CASSLQGLNTEAFF.

V is TRBV19 and J is TRBJ2-3, with D hard to call. Trimming removed 9 bases at V and 3 bases at J, with 4 bases between. This CDR3 region has 10 residues. CDR1 is LNHDA and CDR2 is SQIVND in the germline V gene (reference sequence). The CDR3 protein is CASRTDTQYF. CDR3 nucleotide sequence: TGTGCCAGCAGAACAGATACGCAGTATTTT.

J is TRBJ1-6 and V is TRBV5-1, with no clear D. V lost 1 base to trimming and J lost 0 bases, with 5 bases between them. The CDR3 has 15 residues. Germline CDR1 and CDR2: SGHRS and YFSETQ. As DNA, the CDR3 is TGCGCCAGCAGCTTGACTAGCTCCTATAATTCACCCCTCCACTTT. Its translation is CASSLTSSYNSPLHF. Together with reference TRBV5-1 and TRBJ1-6, the CDR3 gives the full variable domain: KAGVTQTPRYLIKTRGQQVTLSCSPISGHRSVSWYQQTPGQGLQFLFEYFSETQRNKGNFPGRFSGRQFSNSRSEMNVSTLELGDSALYLCASSLTSSYNSPLHFGNGTRLTVT.

CDR3 residues: CASSLTPGDRRISYEQYF. CDR3 in DNA: TGTGCCAGCAGCTTAACCCCCGGCGACAGGAGAATATCCTACGAGCAGTACTTC. The chain employs TRBV11-2 and TRBJ2-7, with D possibly TRBD1 on 6 matching bases. The CDR3 covers 18 residues. CDR1 and CDR2 (germline): SGHAT, FQNNGV. Trimming removed 2 bases from V and 1 base from J, with 21 bases in between.

This clone was seen a single time. This chain joins TRBV6-1 and TRBJ2-1; 11 bases are shared with TRBD2. The CDR3 sequence is 14 residues long. Germline V gene sequence: CDR1 MNHNS, CDR2 SASEGT. Trimming removed 6 bases from V and 6 bases from J; junction bases left unmatched: 4. CDR3 loop: CASRPSGGFNEQFF. The CDR3 DNA reads as TGTGCCAGCAGGCCTAGCGGGGGGTTCAATGAGCAGTTCTTC.

This clone was picked up a small number of times. The rearrangement links TRBV18 to TRBJ1-6; 9 bases agree with TRBD1. This CDR3 has 15 residues. The germline V gene encodes CDR1 KGHSH and CDR2 LQKENI. The V gene end was trimmed by 6 bases and the J gene end by 7 bases; junction bases not matched to a gene: 7. As DNA, the CDR3 is TGTGCCAGCTCCCAGACGGGACAGGGAAATTCACCCCTCCACTTT. Encoded protein: CASSQTGQGNSPLHF.

This clone was observed a handful of times. This chain uses TRBV6-5 with TRBJ1-6; 7 nucleotides match TRBD1. CDR1 and CDR2 from the germline V gene are MNHEY and SVGAGI. The CDR3 totals 15 residues. V trimming: 6 bases; J trimming: 7 bases; junction bases outside the gene matches: 9. The CDR3 DNA reads TGTGCCAGCAGGAGACAGGGATTAACGAATTCACCCCTCCACTTT. Encoded protein: CASRRQGLTNSPLHF.

The genes are TRBV12-5 and TRBJ2-3; weak D call: TRBD2 (5 bases). The CDR3 spans 14 residues. CDR1 is LGHNT, CDR2 FRNRAP, per germline. V was shortened by 1 base and J by 2 bases, with 7 bases between the two germline ends. CDR3 sequence (DNA): TGTGCTAGTGGTTTGGAGCGGCCCACAGATACGCAGTATTTT. As protein: CASGLERPTDTQYF.

The chain links TRBV29-1 to TRBJ2-1; D perhaps matches TRBD2 (5 bases). The germline V gene encodes CDR1 SQVTM and CDR2 ANQGSEA. The CDR3 loop spans 14 amino acids. Between the trimmed V and J ends, which lost 8 bases and 3 bases, there was a span of 17 bases. The CDR3 spells CSLTPDFDYNEQFF. The CDR3 region has the DNA TGCAGCCTCACACCGGACTTCGACTACAATGAGCAGTTCTTC.

V and J are TRBV7-6 and TRBJ1-6; 12 bases match TRBD1. The junction had 5 bases not matched to a gene; V was cut back by 4 bases and J by 10 bases. From germline, CDR1 is SGHVS and CDR2 FNYEAQ. The CDR3 runs 15 residues. As DNA, the CDR3 is TGTGCCAGCAGCTCGGGACAGGGGGCTTCGTCACCCCTCCACTTT. Its translation: CASSSGQGASSPLHF.